This paragraph reports one T cell receptor (beta chain). Its antigen is still unknown. The final CDR3 position lacks the conserved phenylalanine or tryptophan, pointing to a likely read error. CDR3 length: 15 residues. Germline V gives CDR1 MDHEN, CDR2 SYDVKM. The junction had 7 bases not matched to a gene; V was cut back by 4 bases and J by 5 bases. The table came from immunoSEQ multiplex PCR; TCRdb's copy has only in-frame clones and leaves some out. The sample lists more than 95,000 clones, under 95% occurring once. This sample was included in a study of siplizumab effects on memory and regulatory T cells. Study outcomes and limitations: Naive T cells, seemingly more diverse than memory cells, seemed major alloresponse contributors. Suppressive activity of Tregs proliferating in siplizumab cultures remained unconfirmed.

The sequence came from a human donor in good health. Sequencing was carried out using CD4+ T cells sorted from blood. This chain links TRBV28 with TRBJ2-7, with 11 bases lining up with TRBD1. Here the CDR3 DNA reads TGTGCCAGCAGTTCCGGGACAGGGGGAATCCACGAGCAGTACCTC. Its translation: CASSSGTGGIHEQYL.